What follows are 5 T cell receptor beta chains derived from one specimen sequenced in a study of cytomegalovirus exposure and HLA in healthy donors. A multiplex PCR was run with 60 Vbeta primers and 13 Jbeta primers. Profiling relied on immunoSEQ multiplex PCR, and the TCRdb table lists in-frame clones only, not all of them. Seen here are about 160,000 clones, around 88% observed once, and the top ten hold about 2%. The sequenced material came from PBMCs. The receptors shown here come from a woman between 18 and 29 years old in good health and CMV-seronegative.

CDR3 sequence (DNA): TGTGCCAGCAGCCGACTAGCGGGGGTCAATGAGCAGTTCTTC. This translates into CASSRLAGVNEQFF. The chain is built from TRBV6-4 and TRBJ2-1; TRBD2 matches 12 bases. The CDR3 extends over 14 amino acids. The germline CDR1 and CDR2 sequences are MRHNA and SNTAGT. The junction had 3 bases not matched to a gene; V was cut back by 6 bases and J by 6 bases.

The gene calls are TRBV5-1 and TRBJ1-5; TRBD1 matches at 9 bases. Trimming at V came to 2 bases and at J to 6 bases, leaving 6 bases not matched to a gene. Germline lookup yields CDR1 SGHRS and CDR2 YFSETQ. The CDR3 covers 15 residues. The CDR3 sequence: CASSLGTGRTQPQHF. The CDR3 DNA reads TGCGCCAGCAGCTTAGGGACAGGGCGAACTCAGCCCCAGCATTTT. Together with reference TRBV5-1 and TRBJ1-5, the CDR3 gives the full variable domain: KAGVTQTPRYLIKTRGQQVTLSCSPISGHRSVSWYQQTPGQGLQFLFEYFSETQRNKGNFPGRFSGRQFSNSRSEMNVSTLELGDSALYLCASSLGTGRTQPQHFGDGTRLSIL.

The chain links TRBV2 to TRBJ2-2; the match to TRBD1 covers 8 bases. Germline lookup yields CDR1 SNHLY and CDR2 FYNNEI. J lost 1 base, V lost 4 bases, and 2 bases had no gene match. This CDR3 contains 15 residues. The CDR3 coding sequence is TGTGCCAGCAGTGCCGGGACAGGGAACACCGGGGAGCTGTTTTTT. Amino acids: CASSAGTGNTGELFF. Drawing the rest from reference TRBV2 and TRBJ2-2, the complete variable domain is EPEVTQTPSHQVTQMGQEVILRCVPISNHLYFYWYRQILGQKVEFLVSFYNNEISEKSEIFDDQFSVERPDGSNFTLKIRSTKLEDSAMYFCASSAGTGNTGELFFGEGSRLTVL.

The chain links TRBV29-1 to TRBJ2-1, with D perhaps TRBD2 (6 bases). CDR1 is SQVTM and CDR2 is ANQGSEA in the germline V gene. V dropped 7 bases and J dropped 6 bases, with 13 bases sitting between them. The CDR3 runs 12 residues. The CDR3 bases are TGCAGCGCCCGGCTGGGGGGCAATGAGCAGTTCTTC. It encodes CSARLGGNEQFF.

V is TRBV10-2 and J is TRBJ2-1; 12 bases align to TRBD2. Trimming cost V 8 bases and J 9 bases; bases outside gene matches: 11. This CDR3 has 15 residues. The V gene's germline CDR1 is WSHSY and CDR2 SAAADI. CDR3 sequence: CASYAGTSGRGEQFF. Here the CDR3 DNA reads TGCGCCAGCTACGCCGGGACTAGCGGGCGAGGTGAGCAGTTCTTC.